The 21 T cell receptor beta chains below were found in one sample sequenced in a study of beta chain features in type 1 diabetes. Investigators reverse transcribed all isolated RNA, so they sequenced expressed TCRB transcripts. Only in-frame clones appear in the TCRdb table, and some are missing; sequencing was by immunoSEQ multiplex PCR. The table has a few hundred thousand clones, 25% to 30% seen once. The sequenced sample was central memory CD4+ T cells from blood. The source of these receptors is a man under 40 in good health.

This chain connects TRBV7-9 to TRBJ2-7; D perhaps matches TRBD2 (6 bases). This CDR3 contains 14 residues. Trimming removed 1 base at V and 5 bases at J, with 12 bases between. CDR1 is SEHNR and CDR2 is FQNEAQ in the germline V gene (reference sequence). The CDR3 DNA reads TGTGCCAGCAGCTTAGAACGGGAGAGCAACGAGCAGTACTTC. Translated, it gives CASSLERESNEQYF. Based on the CDR3 plus reference TRBV7-9 and TRBJ2-7, the full variable domain is DTGVSQNPRHKITKRGQNVTFRCDPISEHNRLYWYRQTLGQGPEFLTYFQNEAQLEKSRLLSDRFSAERPKGSFSTLEIQRTEQGDSAMYLCASSLERESNEQYFGPGTRLTVT.

This clone occurred a few times. The chain is built from TRBV2 and TRBJ1-2, with D tentatively TRBD1 (5 bases). The CDR3 covers 13 residues. Germline assignment: CDR1 SNHLY and CDR2 FYNNEI. Trimming pared 6 bases from V and 8 bases from J, leaving 16 bases between. CDR3 region: CASSPSGQGGYTF. In DNA, the CDR3 is TGTGCCAGCAGCCCCAGCGGACAAGGGGGCTACACCTTC. Drawing the rest from reference TRBV2 and TRBJ1-2, the complete variable domain is EPEVTQTPSHQVTQMGQEVILRCVPISNHLYFYWYRQILGQKVEFLVSFYNNEISEKSEIFDDQFSVERPDGSNFTLKIRSTKLEDSAMYFCASSPSGQGGYTFGSGTRLTVV.

The J gene is TRBJ2-2, the V gene TRBV7-2; possibly TRBD1 for D (6 bases). Trimming took 5 bases from V and 0 from J, leaving 10 bases between them. CDR1 SGHTA and CDR2 FQGNSA come from the germline V gene. The CDR3 extends over 15 amino acids. The CDR3 coding sequence is TGTGCCAGCAGCCCGGGACACTCGAACACCGGGGAGCTGTTTTTT. Translation gives CASSPGHSNTGELFF. The full variable domain, completed using reference TRBV7-2 and TRBJ2-2, is GAGVSQSPSNKVTEKGKDVELRCDPISGHTALYWYRQSLGQGLEFLIYFQGNSAPDKSGLPSDRFSAERTGGSVSTLTIQRTQQEDSAVYLCASSPGHSNTGELFFGEGSRLTVL.

The chain is built from TRBV5-6 and TRBJ2-5; D is undetermined. This CDR3 has 11 amino acids. Germline values: CDR1 SGHDT, CDR2 YYEEEE. V was clipped by 3 bases and J by 4 bases, with 4 bases between them. The CDR3 nucleotides are TGTGCCAGCAGCTCTGGAGAGACCCAGTACTTC. This sequence encodes CASSSGETQYF.

Regarding this clone: The sample carries other DNA sequences with the same CDR3. The J gene is TRBJ2-3, the V gene TRBV29-1, with unresolved D. Trimming removed 7 bases at V and 6 bases at J, with 17 bases between. The CDR3 runs to 13 residues. Looked up from germline, CDR1 is SQVTM and CDR2 is ANQGSEA. The CDR3 loop reads CSGLLGRIDTQYF. The DNA of the CDR3 is TGCAGCGGTTTATTAGGAAGGATCGATACGCAGTATTTT.

This clone was picked up a small number of times. The chain is built from TRBV7-2 and TRBJ2-1, with 7 bases lining up with TRBD1. This CDR3 is built from 16 residues. The ends lost 5 bases at V and 0 bases at J; junction bases unmatched: 7. Per the germline V gene, CDR1 is SGHTA and CDR2 is FQGNSA. CDR3 residues: CASSKQGSSSYNEQFF. CDR3 nucleotide sequence: TGTGCCAGCAGCAAACAGGGGTCCAGCTCCTACAATGAGCAGTTCTTC.

The chain is built from TRBV30 and TRBJ2-1; 9 bases match TRBD1. With V trimmed by 2 bases and J by 6 bases, 5 bases remained unmatched. Germline V CDR1 and CDR2: GTSNPN, SVGIG (reference sequence). The CDR3 sequence is 14 residues long. In nucleotides, the CDR3 is TGTGCCTGGAGTCCGGGACAGGGTAGCAATGAGCAGTTCTTC. It is translated as CAWSPGQGSNEQFF.

The V call is TRBV7-8, the J call TRBJ2-7; D is ambiguous. Trimming cost V 2 bases and J 2 bases, with 13 bases left between them. The CDR3 has 15 amino acids. In germline, CDR1 is SGHVS, CDR2 FQNEAQ. CDR3 in DNA: TGTGCCAGCAGCTTACTTCCCCAGGCCCCCTACGAGCAGTACTTC. Amino acid sequence: CASSLLPQAPYEQYF.

This clone was observed at least ten times. This rearrangement joins TRBV5-1 to TRBJ1-1; 8 bases map to TRBD1. CDR1 is SGHRS, CDR2 YFSETQ, per germline. The ends lost 4 bases at V and 10 bases at J; junction bases unmatched: 9. The CDR3 spans 13 residues. The CDR3 here is CASSLGTGGSAFF. The CDR3 nucleotides are TGCGCCAGCAGCCTAGGGACAGGAGGATCAGCTTTCTTT.

The chain has TRBV5-4 and TRBJ2-5, with D hard to call. Per germline, CDR1 SGHNT and CDR2 YYREEE (reference sequence). Trimming took off 4 bases at V and 4 bases at J, with 11 bases between the two ends. The CDR3 extends over 13 amino acids. Here the CDR3 reads CASSPVLAETQYF. The CDR3 bases are TGTGCCAGCAGCCCGGTCCTTGCAGAGACCCAGTACTTC.

This clone was counted a few times. The rearrangement uses TRBV2 and TRBJ2-3, with 9 bases lining up with TRBD2. Germline assignment: CDR1 SNHLY and CDR2 FYNNEI. The length of the CDR3 is 15 residues. The V segment lost 4 bases and the J segment 2 bases; nucleotides outside the gene matches: 4. The chain's CDR3 is CASSASGTDTDTQYF. The CDR3 DNA is TGTGCCAGCAGTGCTAGCGGGACCGACACAGATACGCAGTATTTT.

The chain couples TRBV9 to TRBJ2-2; no clear D. The CDR3 runs 15 residues. Trimming cost V 4 bases and J 2 bases, with 12 bases left between them. Germline V gives CDR1 SGDLS, CDR2 YYNGEE. The chain's CDR3 is CASSPPWGNTGELFF. The CDR3 region has the DNA TGTGCCAGCAGCCCCCCCTGGGGTAACACCGGGGAGCTGTTTTTT.

Worth noting for this clone: Different DNA sequences within this sample yield the same CDR3. V is TRBV10-3 and J is TRBJ2-2, with D possibly called TRBD1 or TRBD2 (6 bases each). The germline gives CDR1 ENHRY, CDR2 SYGVKD. Trimming cost V 3 bases and J 8 bases, with 13 bases left between them. This CDR3 contains 14 residues. The CDR3 loop is CAISESRGAGELFF. In DNA form, the CDR3 reads TGTGCCATCAGTGAATCTAGGGGGGCAGGGGAGCTGTTTTTT.

This clone was detected only a few times. The chain is built from TRBV9 and TRBJ2-5; maybe TRBD2 (5 bases). Per germline, CDR1 SGDLS and CDR2 YYNGEE. The CDR3 length is 16 residues. Deletions cut 0 bases from V and 0 bases from J, with 12 bases between. The CDR3 sequence: CASSVAAGLDQETQYF. CDR3 DNA sequence: TGTGCCAGCAGCGTAGCTGCGGGCCTGGACCAAGAGACCCAGTACTTC.

This chain uses TRBV29-1 with TRBJ2-3; TRBD1 is a possible D gene (6 bases). Trimming shortened V by 4 bases and J by 0 bases, and 17 bases separated the two germline ends. In germline, CDR1 is SQVTM, CDR2 ANQGSEA. The CDR3 runs 16 residues. The CDR3: CSVVYLPRGSTDTQYF. The CDR3 region has the DNA TGCAGCGTTGTCTACCTCCCCAGGGGAAGCACAGATACGCAGTATTTT.

For this clone: At the DNA level, this CDR3 is encoded by other sequences in the same sample as well. The chain is built from TRBV5-1 and TRBJ2-1; 10 bases are shared with TRBD2. V was clipped by 4 bases and J by 4 bases; unmatched bases: 5. Germline V lookup: CDR1 SGHRS, CDR2 YFSETQ. The CDR3 extends over 15 amino acids. The CDR3 DNA reads TGCGCCAGCAGCCCGTCTAGCGGGAGTTACAATGAGCAGTTCTTC. Residues: CASSPSSGSYNEQFF.

This clone was seen a few times. This rearrangement joins TRBV7-2 to TRBJ2-1; D perhaps matches TRBD2 (5 bases). The CDR3 runs 12 residues. Trimming left V 0 bases short and J 10 bases short, with 7 bases between. CDR1 SGHTA and CDR2 FQGNSA come from the germline V gene. The CDR3 bases are TGTGCCAGCAGCTTAGCTCCGGGGGAGCAGTTCTTC. It specifies CASSLAPGEQFF.

This sequence joins TRBV29-1 and TRBJ2-7, with 8 bases matching TRBD1. After removal of 7 bases from V and 4 bases from J, the junction contained 6 bases not matched to a gene. CDR3 length: 12 amino acids. The V gene's germline CDR1 is SQVTM and CDR2 ANQGSEA. CDR3 residues: CSGGQGMYEQYF. For the CDR3, the DNA is TGCAGCGGAGGACAGGGAATGTACGAGCAGTACTTC.

The rearrangement joins TRBV14 to TRBJ2-1; unclear D gene. This CDR3 contains 13 residues. The V end was cut by 0 bases, the J end by 11 bases, with 11 bases between. Germline V lookup: CDR1 SGHDN, CDR2 FVKESK. CDR3 coding DNA: TGTGCCAGCAGCCAAGATTTGTTGACCAAGCAGTTCTTC. It is translated as CASSQDLLTKQFF. Combining the CDR3 with reference TRBV14 and TRBJ2-1 gives the whole variable domain EAGVTQFPSHSVIEKGQTVTLRCDPISGHDNLYWYRRVMGKEIKFLLHFVKESKQDESGMPNNRFLAERTGGTYSTLKVQPAELEDSGVYFCASSQDLLTKQFFGPGTRLTVL.

The CDR3 region is CASSQKGLGVTDTQYF. In DNA, the CDR3 is TGTGCCAGCAGCCAGAAAGGGTTAGGGGTTACAGATACGCAGTATTTT. V gene TRBV7-2 combines with J gene TRBJ2-3, with D possibly being TRBD1 (5 bases). CDR1 is SGHTA, CDR2 FQGNSA, per germline. CDR3 length: 16 amino acids. Trimming pared 5 bases from V and 3 bases from J, leaving 18 bases between.

This clone occurred a few times. This CDR3 reads CSVAQGIEQFF. CDR3 bases: TGCAGCGTTGCACAGGGTATTGAGCAGTTCTTC. The chain has TRBV29-1 and TRBJ2-1, with D possibly matching TRBD1 (6 bases). The V gene's germline CDR1 is SQVTM and CDR2 ANQGSEA. The CDR3 covers 11 residues. Trimming took off 4 bases at V and 9 bases at J, with 10 bases between the two ends.